This T cell receptor (beta chain) was identified during a study of CD8+ T cells in alopecia areata (dated by TCRdb to the late 2010s). With respect to the entire study: To study T cell clonal expansion in alopecia areata, the researchers applied high-throughput TCRbeta sequencing to both the C3H/HeJ mouse model and human patients. Scalp clonality was compared across normal scalp (n=4), patchy alopecia areata scalp (n=8), and alopecia totalis/universalis scalp (n=8). TCRbeta CDR3 regions were amplified by immunoSEQ multiplex PCR with 35 Vbeta forward and 13 Jbeta reverse primers. On the human side, TCRbeta sequencing was run on scalp tissue and on sorted CD4+ and CD8+ peripheral blood T cells from healthy controls and from alopecia areata patients with either patchy or totalis/universalis disease. The RNA source kit depended on sample type: the PAXgene miRNA kit for fixed scalp, the miRNeasy kit for PBMCs, and the RNeasy kit for mouse skin. General findings and caveats noted by the study authors: Resident alphabeta T cells in normal human skin are also sequenced, complicating scalp TCR repertoire analysis, unlike mouse skin dominated by gammadelta T cells. TCR sequences shared between patients were less clear than in mice, possibly partly because of HLA diversity in the patient population. Compared with normal scalp, lesional scalp, particularly in alopecia totalis/universalis, had higher clonality and more expanded CD8+ clones, which suggests antigenic drive.

PBMCs were separated by density centrifugation and stained for CD3, CD4 and CD8, after which CD4+ and CD8+ T cells were sorted on a FACSAria. Scalp biopsies and blood samples were obtained from unaffected controls. Points on this clone: Its target antigen remains unknown. No per-base quality is available; no much larger clone lies one base away.

Libraries came from the immunoSEQ multiplex PCR assay. RNA was extracted from all samples and reverse transcribed into cDNA, which served as template for TCR sequencing. First-strand cDNA was synthesized using SuperScript III with a 2:1 mix of oligo-dT and random hexamers. A synthetic immune receptor repertoire was used to assess amplification bias, and residual bias was removed computationally. The original methods were these. Raw reads were preprocessed to remove errors, and CDR3 was defined by IMGT conventions from the conserved cysteine to phenylalanine. Clonality was computed by normalizing Shannon entropy by log2 of the number of productive unique TCRs and subtracting the result from 1. Whether each scalp clone was CD4 or CD8 was inferred by checking scalp TCRbeta sequences against the CD4 and CD8 repertoires from sorted blood. The table comes from immuneACCESS by way of TCRdb, which keeps in-frame sequences with V and J called. Part of the clones is missing from these tables; in studies checked, under half for an unresolved V gene and the rest for unknown reasons. V and J calls and clone size come straight from that table; D and trimming were deduced from the DNA. Within this sample are about 110,000 clones, with 59% of them counted one time only. The top ten constitute 20% to 25% of the sample.

The sequenced material came from CD8+ T cells sorted from blood. The sequence derives from a human donor in good health.

The CDR3 is CASSQEAGNTEAFF. At the DNA level, the sequence is TGCGCCAGCAGCCAAGAGGCAGGAAACACTGAAGCTTTCTTT. In this chain, TRBV4-1 is recombined with TRBJ1-1, with the D gene not confidently named. The CDR3 contains 14 residues, cysteine and phenylalanine counted. Of the read, only the CDR3 DNA is kept; its 42 bases are in frame from base 1. V gives up 0 bases and J gives up 2 bases, and the segment between their germline ends measures 7 bases. Reading the germline V gene gives CDR1 MGHRA and CDR2 YSYEKL.